The clone carrying this TCR beta chain has only a few counts. Its target is not known. The data belong to a study of CD8+ T cells in alopecia areata. Across the whole study: Twice daily, treated patients received 5 to 10 mg of oral tofacitinib. Study results and limitations: Against the mouse data, patients shared TCRs less clearly, possibly for HLA reasons. Scalp data also include sequences from resident alphabeta T cells of normal skin.

This CDR3 region has 15 residues. Germline CDR1 SQVTM, CDR2 ANQGSEA. Trimming at V came to 6 bases and at J to 4 bases, leaving 6 bases not matched to a gene. Reverse transcription of extracted RNA yielded cDNA, which provided the sequencing template. Sequenced by immunoSEQ multiplex PCR; TCRdb stores in-frame clones only, minus some. The sample includes some 150,000 clones, 50% to 65% seen only once; the top ten take roughly a fifth. Collected material from alopecia areata patients comprised lesional scalp punch biopsies and peripheral blood. The sequences come from CD8+ T cells sorted from blood, collected at week 0. This clonotype was sampled from a human donor with alopecia areata. This chain joins TRBV29-1 and TRBJ2-1; 13 bases agree with TRBD2. The CDR3 nucleotides read TGCAGCGTCGACTCGACTAGCGGGGGGTACAATGAGCAGTTCTTC. Translating gives CSVDSTSGGYNEQFF.